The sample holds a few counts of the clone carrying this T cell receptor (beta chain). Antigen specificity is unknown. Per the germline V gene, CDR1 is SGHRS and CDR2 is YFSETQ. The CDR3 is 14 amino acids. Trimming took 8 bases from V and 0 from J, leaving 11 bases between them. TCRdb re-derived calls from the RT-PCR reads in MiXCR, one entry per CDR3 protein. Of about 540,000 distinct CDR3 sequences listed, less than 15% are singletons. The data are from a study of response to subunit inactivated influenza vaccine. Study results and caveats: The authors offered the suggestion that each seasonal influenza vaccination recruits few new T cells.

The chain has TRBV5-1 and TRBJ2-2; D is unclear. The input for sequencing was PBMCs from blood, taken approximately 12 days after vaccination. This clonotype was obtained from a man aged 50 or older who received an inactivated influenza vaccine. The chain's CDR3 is CASELAANTGELFF. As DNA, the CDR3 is TGCGCCAGTGAACTGGCAGCGAACACCGGGGAGCTGTTTTTT.